This T cell receptor beta chain was identified in a study of blood T cell repertoires in COVID-19. Looking at the study overall: The analysed material was cDNA or gDNA that came from T cells, B-cell-depleted T cells, or PBMCs.

Enrolment of Seattle patients took place during active infection, and they were followed longitudinally. Germline V CDR1 and CDR2: MNHEY, SMNVEV (reference sequence). V gave up 5 bases and J gave up 10 bases, with 14 bases separating them. The CDR3 extends over 13 amino acids. Libraries were prepared by immunoSEQ multiplex PCR; TCRdb keeps only in-frame clonotypes and omits some of them. The sample contains about 290,000 clones, about 90% of which appear only once. This sequence originates from a woman in her 30s with COVID-19, enrolled during active disease. V gene TRBV27 combines with J gene TRBJ1-4; D not certain. Specimen: peripheral blood. The CDR3 loop reads CASSPSPPVKLFF. The CDR3 DNA reads as TGTGCCAGCAGTCCATCACCTCCGGTAAAACTGTTTTTT.